This TCR beta chain was sequenced in a study of blood T cell repertoires in COVID-19. Only in-frame clones appear in the TCRdb table, and some are missing; sequencing was by immunoSEQ multiplex PCR. This table has approximately 310,000 clones, around 86% appearing once. The CDR3 has 11 amino acids. V shed 6 bases and J shed 9 bases, with 9 bases lying between them. The germline V gene encodes CDR1 LGHDT and CDR2 YNNKEL (reference sequence). Participant age was roughly 18 to 89 years, and participants resided in 24 US areas. This chain joins TRBV3-1 (or the pseudogene TRBV3-2) and TRBJ2-1, with D unclear. This clonotype was obtained from a man between 60 and 70 years old who had recovered from COVID-19. Sequenced sample: PBMCs or T cells enriched from blood (not recorded which). The chain's CDR3 is CASRQTGEQFF. The CDR3 bases are TGTGCCAGCAGGCAAACTGGTGAGCAGTTCTTC.